This TCR beta chain was recorded in a study of blood T cell repertoires in COVID-19. As for the study in general: Material from acute and convalescent COVID-19 was sourced from the United States, Italy and Spain. PBMCs, B-cell-depleted T cells, or T cells provided the cDNA or gDNA that made up the material.

Source study methods: Using reference gene primer amplification, nucleated cell counts were estimated. Libraries were prepared by immunoSEQ multiplex PCR; TCRdb keeps only in-frame clonotypes and omits some of them. That table supplies the V and J calls and clone size; D and trimming were determined from the DNA. Among 65,000 to 90,000 clones listed, around nine tenths were seen once. Trimming took 4 bases from V and 5 from J; bases not matched to a gene: 10. Per the germline V gene, CDR1 is MDHEN and CDR2 is SYDVKM. The CDR3 consists of 16 residues. The TCR originated in a woman younger than 35 with acute or convalescent COVID-19. The chain couples TRBV28 to TRBJ1-2; TRBD1 agrees at 10 bases. Input material: peripheral blood. Here the CDR3 DNA reads TGTGCCAGCAGTTCCCGTGAACCGGGACAGGGGTATGGCTACACCTTC. Protein product: CASSSREPGQGYGYTF.